This TCR beta chain stems from a study of shared clonotypes between healthy human individuals. Study findings and constraints: The represented genetic and exposure-history diversity was limited by the small number of donors. Rarefaction gave evidence that sorted-subset sequencing remained incomplete despite large depth. For naive CD4 cells, roughly 5% of clonotypes were shared across a handful of donors.

Concerning this clone: Its specificity is not known.

CD4+ cell separation produced CD45RA+ naive and CD45RA-negative memory subsets. Clones were sequenced by immunoSEQ multiplex PCR, and TCRdb holds only the in-frame ones, with some missing. The data contain about 670,000 clones, about two thirds of them singletons. Germline V gene lookup returns CDR1 LNHDA and CDR2 SQIVND (reference sequence). The CDR3 spans 14 residues. The V end was cut by 3 bases, the J end by 3 bases, with 11 bases between. The source is a young woman in good health. The chain couples TRBV19 to TRBJ2-5; weak D call: TRBD1 (5 bases). Sequences were obtained from memory CD4+ T cells sorted from blood. Subset of the sample: CD45RA-negative fraction. The CDR3 loop reads CASSMRQGEETQYF. CDR3 nucleotides: TGTGCCAGTAGTATGAGGCAGGGCGAAGAGACCCAGTACTTC. Using reference TRBV19 and TRBJ2-5 for the parts outside the CDR3, the full variable domain is DGGITQSPKYLFRKEGQNVTLSCEQNLNHDAMYWYRQDPGQGLRLIYYSQIVNDFQKGDIAEGYSVSREKKESFPLTVTSAQKNPTAFYLCASSMRQGEETQYFGPGTRLLVL.